A single sample gave rise to the 9 T cell receptor beta chains below, sequenced in a study of cytomegalovirus exposure and HLA in healthy donors. Researchers ran the PCR with 60 Vbeta and 13 Jbeta primers. Data came from immunoSEQ multiplex PCR; TCRdb stores just in-frame clones and leaves some out. The sample contains around 76,000 clones, about 78% of which appear only once. Sequences were obtained from PBMCs. These TCRs come from a man aged 40-49 years in good health and CMV-seronegative.

The chain couples TRBV28 to TRBJ2-3, with D unclear. This CDR3 contains 17 residues. Germline CDR1 reads MDHEN; CDR2 reads SYDVKM. V lost 6 bases to trimming and J lost 9 bases, with 28 bases between them. The CDR3 bases are TGTGCCAGCAGCTCGTCCGTCAATTCCCCACGATACGGGACGCAGTATTTT. The encoded protein is CASSSSVNSPRYGTQYF.

The J gene is TRBJ2-2, the V gene TRBV4-1; possibly TRBD1 for D (5 bases). The germline CDR1 and CDR2 sequences are MGHRA and YSYEKL. Trimming pared 4 bases from V and 3 bases from J, leaving 18 bases between. CDR3 length equals 17 residues. The CDR3 loop is CASSRQGYILDTGELFF. For the CDR3, the DNA is TGCGCCAGCAGCCGGCAGGGTTATATTTTAGACACCGGGGAGCTGTTTTTT.

The chain employs TRBV5-6 and TRBJ1-5, with D unresolved. Trimming took 2 bases from V and 8 from J, leaving 20 bases between them. Germline V lookup: CDR1 SGHDT, CDR2 YYEEEE. This CDR3 comprises 16 residues. The CDR3 DNA reads as TGTGCCAGCAGCTTAGGAGGAACGGCAGTGGGGAAGCCCCAGCATTTT. Its protein is CASSLGGTAVGKPQHF.

The chain is built from TRBV28 and TRBJ2-7; TRBD1 aligns across 11 bases. This CDR3 contains 14 residues. Germline loops: CDR1 MDHEN, CDR2 SYDVKM. Trimming at V came to 5 bases and at J to 3 bases, leaving 3 bases not matched to a gene. The CDR3 here is CASSIGTGGYEQYF. DNA for the CDR3: TGTGCCAGCAGTATCGGGACAGGGGGCTACGAGCAGTACTTC.

The chain combines TRBV9 with TRBJ2-7; 9 bases agree with TRBD2. Germline V lookup: CDR1 SGDLS, CDR2 YYNGEE. With 3 bases clipped from V and 2 bases from J, the junction kept 3 bases outside the gene matches. The CDR3 loop spans 14 amino acids. CDR3 sequence (DNA): TGTGCCAGCAGCGAGGGACTAGCACCCTACGAGCAGTACTTC. This codes for CASSEGLAPYEQYF.

This chain connects TRBV27 to TRBJ2-2; D uncertain. Between the trimmed V and J ends, which lost 2 bases and 7 bases, there was a span of 11 bases. Germline CDR1 and CDR2: MNHEY and SMNVEV (reference sequence). This CDR3 comprises 14 residues. This chain's CDR3 is CASSLLTWSGELFF. In DNA form, the CDR3 reads TGTGCCAGCAGTTTACTAACATGGAGCGGGGAGCTGTTTTTT.

This chain connects TRBV27 to TRBJ2-5, with 7 bases fitting TRBD2. V lost 2 bases to trimming and J lost 2 bases; unmatched junction nucleotides: 2. Germline CDR1 is MNHEY and CDR2 is SMNVEV (reference sequence). The CDR3 loop spans 14 amino acids. CDR3 sequence (DNA): TGTGCCAGCAGTTTACAGCGGGGACAAGAGACCCAGTACTTC. This encodes CASSLQRGQETQYF.

The chain combines TRBV19 with TRBJ2-3; 13 positions agree with TRBD2. The CDR3 is 16 residues long. The V segment lost 4 bases and the J segment 5 bases; nucleotides outside the gene matches: 6. CDR1 is LNHDA, CDR2 SQIVND, per germline (reference sequence). CDR3 in DNA: TGTGCCAGTAGTAGGGGACTAGCGGGACCGATAGATACGCAGTATTTT. It encodes CASSRGLAGPIDTQYF. The full variable domain, completed using reference TRBV19 and TRBJ2-3, is DGGITQSPKYLFRKEGQNVTLSCEQNLNHDAMYWYRQDPGQGLRLIYYSQIVNDFQKGDIAEGYSVSREKKESFPLTVTSAQKNPTAFYLCASSRGLAGPIDTQYFGPGTRLTVL.

The chain recombines TRBV29-1 with TRBJ1-1; weak D call: TRBD1 (5 bases). V dropped 3 bases and J dropped 1 base, with 12 bases sitting between them. This CDR3 is 14 amino acids long. Per the germline V gene, CDR1 is SQVTM and CDR2 is ANQGSEA. The CDR3 is CSVETRQTNTEAFF. CDR3 nucleotides: TGCAGCGTTGAGACTCGACAGACGAACACTGAAGCTTTCTTT.